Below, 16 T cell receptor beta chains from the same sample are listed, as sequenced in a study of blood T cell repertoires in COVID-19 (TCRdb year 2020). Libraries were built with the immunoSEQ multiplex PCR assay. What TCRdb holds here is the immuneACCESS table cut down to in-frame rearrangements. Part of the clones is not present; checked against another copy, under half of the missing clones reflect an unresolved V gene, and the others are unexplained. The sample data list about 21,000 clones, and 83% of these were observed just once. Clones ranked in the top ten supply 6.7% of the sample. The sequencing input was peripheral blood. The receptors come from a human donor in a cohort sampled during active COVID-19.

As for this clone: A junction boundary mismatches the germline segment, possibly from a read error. CDR3 region: CVSSLGTAKSSYEQYF. For the CDR3, the DNA is TGTGTCAGCAGCTTAGGGACAGCCAAGAGCTCCTACGAGCAGTACTTC. The chain combines TRBV11-1 with TRBJ2-7, with 7 positions matching TRBD1. The germline V gene has CDR1 SGHAT and CDR2 FQDESV (reference sequence). The CDR3 contains 16 residues.

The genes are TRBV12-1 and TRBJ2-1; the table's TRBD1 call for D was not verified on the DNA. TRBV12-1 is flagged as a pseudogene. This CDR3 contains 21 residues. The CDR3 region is CASSYSGTGDFTSSLYNEQFF. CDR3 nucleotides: TGTGCCAGCAGTTATTCCGGGACAGGGGATTTTACTAGTTCCCTTTACAATGAGCAGTTCTTC.

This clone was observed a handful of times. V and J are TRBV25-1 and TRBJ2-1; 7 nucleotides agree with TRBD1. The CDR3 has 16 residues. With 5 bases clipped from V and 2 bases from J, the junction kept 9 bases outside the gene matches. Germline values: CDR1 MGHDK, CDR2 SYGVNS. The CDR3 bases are TGTGCCAGCAGTCGTACTACAGGGGCGGCCTACAATGAGCAGTTCTTC. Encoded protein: CASSRTTGAAYNEQFF.

This chain's CDR3 is CASSLGQGVDEQFF. DNA of the CDR3: TGTGCCAGCAGCTTGGGACAGGGGGTCGATGAGCAGTTCTTC. The chain carries TRBV7-9 and TRBJ2-1, with TRBD1 identical over 11 bases. The CDR3 runs to 14 residues. The V gene's germline CDR1 is SEHNR and CDR2 FQNEAQ (reference sequence). V was clipped by 3 bases and J by 8 bases; unmatched bases: 3. The variable domain in full, with the rest retrieved from reference TRBV7-9 and TRBJ2-1, is DTGVSQNPRHKITKRGQNVTFRCDPISEHNRLYWYRQTLGQGPEFLTYFQNEAQLEKSRLLSDRFSAERPKGSFSTLEIQRTEQGDSAMYLCASSLGQGVDEQFFGPGTRLTVL.

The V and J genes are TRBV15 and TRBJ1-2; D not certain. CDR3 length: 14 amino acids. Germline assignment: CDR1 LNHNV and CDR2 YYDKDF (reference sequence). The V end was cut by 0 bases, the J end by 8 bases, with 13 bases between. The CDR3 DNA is TGTGCCACCAGCAGAGAACGCGAAACGGAGGGCTACACCTTC. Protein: CATSRERETEGYTF.

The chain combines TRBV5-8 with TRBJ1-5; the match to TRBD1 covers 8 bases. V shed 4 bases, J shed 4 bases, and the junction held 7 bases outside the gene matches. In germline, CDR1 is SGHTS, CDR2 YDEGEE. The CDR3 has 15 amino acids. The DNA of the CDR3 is TGTGCCAGCAGCCCGAAACAGGGGGGTAATCAGCCCCAGCATTTT. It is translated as CASSPKQGGNQPQHF.

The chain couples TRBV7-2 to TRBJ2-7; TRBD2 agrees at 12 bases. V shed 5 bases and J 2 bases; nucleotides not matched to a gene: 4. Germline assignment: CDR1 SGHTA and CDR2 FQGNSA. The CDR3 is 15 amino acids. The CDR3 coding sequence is TGTGCCAGCAGCCCGACTAGCGGGAGAACCTACGAGCAGTACTTC. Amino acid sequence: CASSPTSGRTYEQYF.

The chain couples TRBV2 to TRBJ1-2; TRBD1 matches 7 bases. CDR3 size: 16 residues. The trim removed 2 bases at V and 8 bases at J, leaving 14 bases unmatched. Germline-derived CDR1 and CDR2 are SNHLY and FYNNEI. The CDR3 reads CASSEQLGTAEDGYTF. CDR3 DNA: TGTGCCAGCAGTGAACAGTTGGGGACAGCTGAGGACGGCTACACCTTC. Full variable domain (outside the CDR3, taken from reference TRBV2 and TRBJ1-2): EPEVTQTPSHQVTQMGQEVILRCVPISNHLYFYWYRQILGQKVEFLVSFYNNEISEKSEIFDDQFSVERPDGSNFTLKIRSTKLEDSAMYFCASSEQLGTAEDGYTFGSGTRLTVV.

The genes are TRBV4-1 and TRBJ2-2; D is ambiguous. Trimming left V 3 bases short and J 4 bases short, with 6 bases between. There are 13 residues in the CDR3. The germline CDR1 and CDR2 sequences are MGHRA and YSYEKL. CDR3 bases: TGCGCCAGCAGCCAGGGCATCACCGGGGAGCTGTTTTTT. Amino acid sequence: CASSQGITGELFF.

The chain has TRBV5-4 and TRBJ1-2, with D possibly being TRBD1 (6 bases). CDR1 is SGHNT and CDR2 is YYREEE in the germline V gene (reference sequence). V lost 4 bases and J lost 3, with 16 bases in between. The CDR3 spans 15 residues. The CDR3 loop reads CASSQNTPGDYGYTF. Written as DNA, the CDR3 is TGTGCCAGCAGCCAAAACACTCCAGGGGACTATGGCTACACCTTC.

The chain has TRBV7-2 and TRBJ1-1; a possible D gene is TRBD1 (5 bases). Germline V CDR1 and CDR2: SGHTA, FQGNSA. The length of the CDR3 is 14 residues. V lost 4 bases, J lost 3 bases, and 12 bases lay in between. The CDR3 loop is CASSSFTGDTEAFF. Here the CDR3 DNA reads TGTGCCAGCAGCTCTTTTACGGGGGACACTGAAGCTTTCTTT.

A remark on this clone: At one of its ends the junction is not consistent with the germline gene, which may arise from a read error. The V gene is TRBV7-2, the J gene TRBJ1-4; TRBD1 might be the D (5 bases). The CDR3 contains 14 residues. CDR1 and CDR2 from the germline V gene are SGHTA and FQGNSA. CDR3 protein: CASSPDSTKEKLFF. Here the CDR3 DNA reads TGTGCCAGCAGCCCCGACAGTACTAAGGAAAAACTGTTTTTT. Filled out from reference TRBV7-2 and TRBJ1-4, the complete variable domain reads GAGVSQSPSNKVTEKGKDVELRCDPISGHTALYWYRQSLGQGLEFLIYFQGNSAPDKSGLPSDRFSAERTGGSVSTLTIQRTQQEDSAVYLCASSPDSTKEKLFFGSGTQLSVL.

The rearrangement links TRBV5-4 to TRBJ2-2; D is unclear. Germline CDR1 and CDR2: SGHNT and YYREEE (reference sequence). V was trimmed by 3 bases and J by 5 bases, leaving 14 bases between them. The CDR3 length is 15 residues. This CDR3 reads CASSSRGLGTGELFF. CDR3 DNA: TGTGCCAGCAGCTCGAGAGGTTTAGGAACCGGGGAGCTGTTTTTT.

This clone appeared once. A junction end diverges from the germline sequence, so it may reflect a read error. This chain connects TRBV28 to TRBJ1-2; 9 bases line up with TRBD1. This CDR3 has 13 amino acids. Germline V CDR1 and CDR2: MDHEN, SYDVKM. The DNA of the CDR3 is TGTGCCAGCAGTTCACAACCGGGACAGGGTCCTATATTC. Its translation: CASSSQPGQGPIF.

CDR3 DNA: TGCGCCAGCAGGGAAACAGGGGGAAACACTGAAGCTTTCTTT. The encoded protein is CASRETGGNTEAFF. The rearrangement uses TRBV4-1 and TRBJ1-1; TRBD1 matches 8 bases. This CDR3 is built from 14 residues. With V trimmed by 6 bases and J by 2 bases, 5 bases remained unmatched. Germline V gene sequence: CDR1 MGHRA, CDR2 YSYEKL.

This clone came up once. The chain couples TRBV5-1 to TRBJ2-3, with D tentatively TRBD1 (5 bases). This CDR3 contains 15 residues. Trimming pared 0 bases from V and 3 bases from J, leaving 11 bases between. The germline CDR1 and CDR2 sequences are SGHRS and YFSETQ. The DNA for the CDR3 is TGCGCCAGCAGCTTGGGACAGTTAAAGACAGATACGCAGTATTTT. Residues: CASSLGQLKTDTQYF.